This is a list of T cell receptor beta chains from one sample in a study of cytomegalovirus exposure and HLA in healthy donors. Method: immunoSEQ multiplex PCR; TCRdb's copy keeps in-frame clones and lacks some. The repertoire includes approximately 77,000 clones, around 66% of them detected once, and roughly 4.9% sits in the top ten. The specimen was PBMCs. These receptors came from a man between 60 and 70 years old in good health and CMV-seropositive. CDR3s include the opening cysteine and the closing phenylalanine or tryptophan. The D gene is left open where the match is weak. Only part of the rows carry a size: once, few, many, or a class if the clone is expanded.

j_call d_call clone_size v_call cdr3_aa cdr3_nt
TRBJ1-5 TRBD1 once TRBV18 CASSFQGDNQPQHF TGTGCCAGCTCATTTCAGGGGGACAATCAGCCCCAGCATTTT
TRBJ2-2 TRBD1 NA TRBV6-6 CASSPIQGTGELFF TGTGCCAGCAGTCCTATACAGGGGACCGGGGAGCTGTTTTTT
TRBJ1-5 NA once TRBV30 CAWSVRSNQPQHF TGTGCCTGGAGTGTACGGAGCAATCAGCCCCAGCATTTT
TRBJ2-7 TRBD1 NA TRBV2 CASTRDSKQYF TGTGCCAGCACCCGGGACAGTAAGCAGTACTTC
TRBJ2-1 TRBD2 NA TRBV30 CAMDEVGGKAGVAYEQFF TGTGCCATGGATGAGGTTGGGGGGAAAGCGGGGGTTGCTTATGAGCAGTTCTTC
TRBJ1-1 NA once TRBV5-1 CASSSFGNTEAFF TGCGCCAGCAGCTCGTTCGGGAACACTGAAGCTTTCTTT
TRBJ2-3 TRBD1 NA TRBV11-2 CASSYLKGQGASTQYF TGTGCCAGCAGCTACCTGAAAGGACAGGGGGCAAGTACGCAGTATTTT
TRBJ1-2 NA few TRBV6-5 CASSLRWGQTGEGYTF TGTGCCAGCAGTTTACGATGGGGGCAGACCGGGGAGGGCTACACCTTC
TRBJ2-7 NA NA TRBV5-6 CASSLSGHFYEQYF TGTGCCAGCAGCTTATCGGGACATTTTTACGAGCAGTACTTC
TRBJ2-3 NA NA TRBV7-8 CASSLGGGGDTQYF TGTGCCAGCAGCTTAGGCGGGGGCGGGGATACGCAGTATTTT
TRBJ1-2 NA NA TRBV7-9 CASSLGLGRGGAYGYTF TGTGCCAGCAGCTTAGGATTAGGTCGGGGGGGCGCCTATGGCTACACCTTC
TRBJ1-6 TRBD1 few TRBV5-1 CASSFGTGGNSPLHF TGCGCCAGCAGCTTTGGGACAGGGGGCAATTCACCCCTCCACTTT
TRBJ2-7 NA NA TRBV2 CASRDGTSPYEQYF TGTGCCAGCAGGGACGGGACAAGCCCCTACGAGCAGTACTTC
TRBJ1-2 NA few TRBV28 CASIPFKGDYGYTF TGTGCCAGCATCCCATTTAAAGGGGACTATGGCTACACCTTC
TRBJ2-1 TRBD2 NA TRBV19 CASSMDGGEDWQFF TGTGCCAGTAGTATGGACGGGGGGGAGGATTGGCAGTTCTTC
TRBJ2-7 NA NA TRBV7-9 CASSSTYEQYF TGTGCCAGCAGCTCTACCTACGAGCAGTACTTC
TRBJ2-1 NA NA TRBV5-1 CASSLHYNSYNEQFF TGCGCCAGCAGCTTGCACTATAACTCCTACAATGAGCAGTTCTTC
TRBJ2-7 NA NA TRBV10-2 CASSTGSYEQYF TGCGCCAGCAGTACAGGGAGCTACGAGCAGTACTTC
TRBJ2-5 TRBD1 NA TRBV2 CASWDSQETQYF TGTGCCAGCTGGGACAGCCAAGAGACCCAGTACTTC
TRBJ1-2 TRBD1 NA TRBV28 CASSNRDRTYGYTF TGTGCCAGCAGTAATCGGGACAGAACTTATGGCTACACCTTC
TRBJ2-1 NA NA TRBV2 CASSPWGAYNEQFF TGTGCCAGCTCGCCCTGGGGGGCCTACAATGAGCAGTTCTTC
TRBJ2-5 NA NA TRBV29-1 CSVSLQGRQETQYF TGCAGCGTATCACTACAGGGCAGGCAAGAGACCCAGTACTTC
TRBJ2-3 TRBD2 NA TRBV7-2 CASRNGGGAGDTQYF TGTGCCAGCAGAAACGGCGGGGGGGCAGGAGATACGCAGTATTTT
TRBJ2-3 NA NA TRBV4-1 CASSQVERGTDTQYF TGCGCCAGCAGCCAAGTGGAGCGGGGCACAGATACGCAGTATTTT
TRBJ2-7 TRBD2 NA TRBV4-2 CASSQLTSGGHEQYF TGTGCCAGCAGCCAATTGACTAGCGGGGGGCACGAGCAGTACTTC
TRBJ2-2 NA NA TRBV25-1 CASSGIYTGELFF TGTGCCAGCAGCGGGATTTACACCGGGGAGCTGTTTTTT
TRBJ2-7 TRBD1 few TRBV28 CASSLPLSQNRGRDEQYF TGTGCCAGCAGTTTGCCCCTTTCTCAAAACAGGGGTAGGGACGAGCAGTACTTC
TRBJ2-7 TRBD2 NA TRBV28 CASSFGGAGTHEQYF TGTGCCAGCAGTTTCGGGGGGGCAGGGACCCACGAGCAGTACTTC
TRBJ2-3 TRBD2 NA TRBV28 CASSAMERGRTDTQYF TGTGCCAGCAGTGCGATGGAGCGGGGCCGCACAGATACGCAGTATTTT
TRBJ1-5 NA NA TRBV4-3 CASSQDASGGNQPQHF TGCGCCAGCAGCCAAGATGCCTCAGGGGGCAATCAGCCCCAGCATTTT
TRBJ1-1 NA many TRBV5-4 CASSLGGTTEAFF TGTGCCAGCAGCTTGGGAGGAACCACTGAAGCTTTCTTT
TRBJ1-5 TRBD1 NA TRBV4-3 CASSQDWQGGQPQHF TGCGCCAGCAGCCAAGATTGGCAGGGGGGTCAGCCCCAGCATTTT
TRBJ1-1 NA NA TRBV6-6 CASSYSTGNTEAFF TGTGCCAGCAGTTACTCTACAGGGAACACTGAAGCTTTCTTT
TRBJ2-1 NA NA TRBV29-1 CSVEGAGERVWGNNEQFF TGCAGCGTTGAAGGGGCAGGGGAAAGGGTTTGGGGGAACAATGAGCAGTTCTTC
TRBJ2-1 NA NA TRBV5-8 CASSLVLWSNEQFF TGTGCCAGCAGCTTGGTGCTATGGTCTAATGAGCAGTTCTTC
TRBJ2-3 TRBD1 NA TRBV11-3 CASSPYTTTGGEDTQYF TGTGCCAGCAGCCCGTACACTACGACAGGGGGGGAAGATACGCAGTATTTT
TRBJ1-2 TRBD1 NA TRBV29-1 CSVGQGSIYGYTF TGCAGCGTTGGACAGGGGTCGATCTATGGCTACACCTTC